This TCR beta chain was identified in a study of response to subunit inactivated influenza vaccine. Study-wide results and limits: Authors suggested that a seasonal influenza vaccination recruits few new T cells each time.

One entry per CDR3 protein, called by TCRdb with MiXCR from the RT-PCR reads. The sample carries approximately 700,000 distinct CDR3 sequences, around a sixth recorded once. Germline V CDR1 and CDR2: MNHEY, SVGEGT. Trimming left V 6 bases short and J 5 bases short, with 13 bases between. The CDR3 is made up of 14 amino acids. A word on this clonotype: The antigen remains unidentified.

The sequenced sample was PBMCs from blood, obtained 11 to 12 days after vaccination. The rearrangement uses TRBV6-2 or TRBV6-3 and TRBJ2-2; D is possibly TRBD2 (5 bases). The clonotype comes from a man aged 50 or older who received an inactivated influenza vaccine. In nucleotides, the CDR3 is TGTGCCAGCAGCTTGTTAGCGTGGACCGGGGAGCTGTTTTTT. Amino acid sequence: CASSLLAWTGELFF.